The rows below give T cell receptor beta chains drawn from one sample of a study of beta chain features in type 1 diabetes. This table comes from immunoSEQ multiplex PCR, and its TCRdb copy is limited to in-frame clones, with some not included. The table has hundreds of thousands of clones, approximately 12% seen once; the top ten hold 0.017%. The sample taken for sequencing was naive CD4+ T cells from blood. The receptors were gathered from a man younger than 30 in good health. Both conserved end residues are part of each CDR3. D genes are given only for firm matches. Size is stated for part of the rows, as once, few or many counts, or as a class when the clone is expanded.

j_call v_call d_call clone_size cdr3_nt cdr3_aa
TRBJ1-1 TRBV29-1 NA few TGCAGCGGGCAAACGCAGGAGGACACTGAAGCTTTCTTT CSGQTQEDTEAFF
TRBJ1-5 TRBV30 NA NA TGTGCCTGGAGAGGACAAGGCAATCAGCCCCAGCATTTT CAWRGQGNQPQHF
TRBJ1-3 TRBV29-1 NA few TGCAGCGTTAGGGGAAGGGGTTCCCCAAACACCATATATTTT CSVRGRGSPNTIYF
TRBJ1-6 TRBV4-2 NA few TGTGCCAGCGGGTACAGGGCGCTGGATTCACCCCTCCACTTT CASGYRALDSPLHF
TRBJ1-4 TRBV6-5 NA NA TGTGCCAGCAGAAATGCTCAGTCAAATGAAAAACTGTTTTTT CASRNAQSNEKLFF
TRBJ1-2 TRBV28 TRBD1 few TGTGCCAGCAGTTGGACAGGGGGCTATGGCTACACCTTC CASSWTGGYGYTF
TRBJ1-2 TRBV7-2 NA few TGTGCCAGCAGCTTAGGGACACGCACCAACTATGGCTACACCTTC CASSLGTRTNYGYTF
TRBJ1-3 TRBV6-5 NA NA TGTGCCAGCAGTTCCGGGTGGATATCTGGAAACACCATATATTTT CASSSGWISGNTIYF
TRBJ2-1 TRBV7-2 NA few TGTGCCAGCAGCTTACGCAGGGTCAATGAGCAGTTCTTC CASSLRRVNEQFF
TRBJ1-2 TRBV7-3 TRBD1 NA TGTGCCAGCAGCCCCGGGGGCACAGGGGACGGCTACACCTTC CASSPGGTGDGYTF
TRBJ2-1 TRBV19 TRBD2 NA TGTGCCAGTAGTCTTCTAGCGGGGGAATCGAATGAGCAGTTCTTC CASSLLAGESNEQFF
TRBJ2-3 TRBV7-3 TRBD2 NA TGTGCCAGCAGCACCAGAAGAGGACTAGTTCAAAGTCCAGATACGCAGTATTTT CASSTRRGLVQSPDTQYF
TRBJ1-4 TRBV19 NA NA TGTGCCAGTAGTCAGACCGGGACACGTAATGAAAAACTGTTTTTT CASSQTGTRNEKLFF
TRBJ1-1 TRBV11-1 NA few TGTGCCAGCAGCCAGGACAGGAACACTGAAGCTTTCTTT CASSQDRNTEAFF
TRBJ2-1 TRBV15 TRBD1 few TGTGCCACCAGCAGAGATACGAGACAGGGGGTATTCTTC CATSRDTRQGVFF
TRBJ2-7 TRBV5-4 TRBD1 NA TGTGCCAGCAGCGCAGGGGACAGGGTTCTTGAGCAGTACTTC CASSAGDRVLEQYF
TRBJ1-4 TRBV28 TRBD1 NA TGTGCCAGCAGTTTCCGGGAAGGCAGGGGGGATAATGAAAAACTGTTTTTT CASSFREGRGDNEKLFF
TRBJ1-2 TRBV30 TRBD1 few TGTGCCTGGAGTGGGGCAGGGGGATTTGGCTACACCTTC CAWSGAGGFGYTF
TRBJ2-5 TRBV9 NA NA TGTGCCAGCAGCGTAGAAGTAGGAGAGGGTTCCGAGACCCAGTACTTC CASSVEVGEGSETQYF
TRBJ1-1 TRBV5-6 TRBD1 NA TGTGCCAGCAGTTCGGGGACAGGCAAGATAATCGAAGCTTTCTTT CASSSGTGKIIEAFF
TRBJ2-1 TRBV9 NA few TGTGCCAGCAGCGATCGCTGGACAGAGGCCTACAATGAGCAGTTCTTC CASSDRWTEAYNEQFF
TRBJ2-7 TRBV6-1 NA few TGTGCCAGCAGTACAAGGACACCAAGCTCCTACGAGCAGTACTTC CASSTRTPSSYEQYF
TRBJ1-1 TRBV5-6 NA few TGTGCCAGCTCTTTATCTTACTCTGAAGCTTTCTTT CASSLSYSEAFF
TRBJ1-5 TRBV30 NA NA TGTGCCTGGAGTTCTCGAACAGGGTTTAGCAATCAGCCCCAGCATTTT CAWSSRTGFSNQPQHF
TRBJ2-5 TRBV6-6 TRBD2 NA TGTGCCAGCAGTTACCCGGGAGGAGGAGAGACCCAGTACTTC CASSYPGGGETQYF
TRBJ1-2 TRBV5-4 NA NA TGTGCCAGCAGCTTGGTCGCGGGAGGAAGGTATGGCTACACCTTC CASSLVAGGRYGYTF
TRBJ1-1 TRBV18 NA NA TGTGCCAGCTCATCCTCGTCAGGGGCGAACACTGAAGCTTTCTTT CASSSSSGANTEAFF
TRBJ2-1 TRBV7-6 TRBD2 few TGTGCCAGCAGCTTAGTTGGTAGCGGGGGGTACAATGAGCAGTTCTTC CASSLVGSGGYNEQFF
TRBJ1-4 TRBV7-9 TRBD1 NA TGTGCCAGCAGCGCCCTAGGGGGCACTAATGAAAAACTGTTTTTT CASSALGGTNEKLFF
TRBJ1-1 TRBV9 NA NA TGTGCCAGCAGCGTAGATAGCACTGAAGCTTTCTTT CASSVDSTEAFF
TRBJ1-2 TRBV30 NA NA TGTGCCTGGAGTGGGGCAGCCTATGGCTACACCTTC CAWSGAAYGYTF
TRBJ2-7 TRBV5-1 TRBD2 few TGCGCCAGCAACCCGGGTGCGACTAGCGGGAGTTACGAGCAGTACTTC CASNPGATSGSYEQYF
TRBJ2-3 TRBV19 TRBD2 few TGTGCCAGTAAGACAGCGGGAGATAGAGATACGCAGTATTTT CASKTAGDRDTQYF
TRBJ1-4 TRBV7-8 NA few TGTGCCAGCAGCCCTAGACGGCGCACTAATGAAAAACTGTTTTTT CASSPRRRTNEKLFF
TRBJ2-2 TRBV30 NA few TGTGCCTGGGACCAGGGACAAGCGAACACCGGGGAGCTGTTTTTT CAWDQGQANTGELFF
TRBJ2-7 TRBV7-2 TRBD2 NA TGTGCCAGCAGCTTCGGACTAGCGGGAGTATACGAGCAGTACTTC CASSFGLAGVYEQYF
TRBJ2-1 TRBV6-5 NA few TGTGCCAGCAGCCCTCGGACAGTTTGGAATGAGCAGTTCTTC CASSPRTVWNEQFF
TRBJ2-3 TRBV28 TRBD2 NA TGTGCCAGCAGTTTAGTAGCGGGAGGAGGAACAGATACGCAGTATTTT CASSLVAGGGTDTQYF
TRBJ1-4 TRBV7-2 NA few TGTGCCAGCAGCGTGGGAGGTAATGAAAAACTGTTTTTT CASSVGGNEKLFF
TRBJ1-4 TRBV28 NA NA TGTGCCAGCAGCCGAGTTGGTGCAACTAATGAAAAACTGTTTTTT CASSRVGATNEKLFF
TRBJ1-1 TRBV29-1 NA many TGCAGCGTTACGCGGGGGTTGAACACTGAAGCTTTCTTT CSVTRGLNTEAFF
TRBJ2-3 TRBV4-2 NA few TGTGCCAGCAGCCAAGATCAGAACGGAGGCACAGATACGCAGTATTTT CASSQDQNGGTDTQYF
TRBJ1-5 TRBV19 TRBD1 few TGTGCCACTGGGGACAGGGTTGATCAGCCCCAGCATTTT CATGDRVDQPQHF
TRBJ1-2 TRBV5-6 TRBD1 NA TGTGCCAGCAGCTCGGTCAAGATTAGCAGGGGGGGCTACACCTTC CASSSVKISRGGYTF
TRBJ1-6 TRBV30 TRBD1 NA TGTGCCTTGGACAGGGGGGATTCACCCCTCCACTTT CALDRGDSPLHF
TRBJ1-1 TRBV2 NA NA TGTGCCAGCATGACAGGTTGGACTGAAGCTTTCTTT CASMTGWTEAFF
TRBJ2-2 TRBV11-3 NA NA TGTGCCAGCAGCCTCGACAGGAACACCGGGGAGCTGTTTTTT CASSLDRNTGELFF
TRBJ1-2 TRBV18 NA few TGTGCCAGCTCTTGGGACACCCCTAACTATGGCTACACCTTC CASSWDTPNYGYTF
TRBJ1-5 TRBV6-1 NA NA TGTGCCAGCAGTGAACCCGGGGGTGGCAATCAGCCCCAGCATTTT CASSEPGGGNQPQHF
TRBJ2-1 TRBV9 NA few TGTGCCAGCAGCGATCGTCTGTTCAATGAGCAGTTCTTC CASSDRLFNEQFF
TRBJ1-5 TRBV2 NA NA TGTGCCAGCAGTGTCATCGGGTCGGATCAGCCCCAGCATTTT CASSVIGSDQPQHF
TRBJ2-1 TRBV19 TRBD2 NA TGTGCCAGTAGTTCTCGGACTAGCGGGAGCGAAAATGAGCAGTTCTTC CASSSRTSGSENEQFF
TRBJ2-1 TRBV19 NA few TGTGCCAGTAGTACAAGAAGCTACGAAACCAACAATGAGCAGTTCTTC CASSTRSYETNNEQFF
TRBJ2-1 TRBV29-1 NA many TGCAGCGTCCAACCCCACTTGGACAATGAGCAGTTCTTC CSVQPHLDNEQFF
TRBJ1-3 TRBV29-1 NA few TGCAGCGTTGTGGACAGCGGAAACACCATATATTTT CSVVDSGNTIYF
TRBJ2-3 TRBV4-3 NA few TGCGCCAGCAGCCAAGCCCCGCAGCGGTTGGGCACAGATACGCAGTATTTT CASSQAPQRLGTDTQYF
TRBJ1-1 TRBV28 TRBD1 few TGTGCCAGCAGTTTACCGGGACAGGGGGCAATAGCTTTCTTT CASSLPGQGAIAFF
TRBJ1-6 TRBV11-3 NA NA TGTGCCAGCAGCAACGGCAGGACAGAAAATTCACCCCTCCACTTT CASSNGRTENSPLHF
TRBJ1-5 TRBV27 TRBD1 few TGTGCCAGCAGTTTAGACAGGGGGTATCAGCCCCAGCATTTT CASSLDRGYQPQHF
TRBJ2-7 TRBV30 NA few TGTGCCTGGGGTAACTCGGGAACCTACGAGCAGTACTTC CAWGNSGTYEQYF